What follows is one T cell receptor (beta chain) and its context. No antigen is known for it. Profiling relied on immunoSEQ multiplex PCR, and the TCRdb table lists in-frame clones only, not all of them. Among around 40,000 clones listed, around 80% were seen once. The sample originates from a study of vaccination effects on CD4 cells after COVID-19. ViraFEST expansion of antigen-specific CD4+ T cells with viral peptide pools preceded sequencing. An approximately ten-day culture period preceded the isolation of CD4+ T cells. The person had a PCR-confirmed SARS-CoV-2 infection during March to December 2020. Half of the medium was exchanged for IL-2 medium on both days 3 and 7. Regarding the study as a whole: Both infection-induced and vaccine-induced clones contracted markedly at late post-vaccination timepoints.

Looked up from germline, CDR1 is SGHAT and CDR2 is FQNNGV. The CDR3 totals 16 residues. Trimming removed 4 bases from V and 0 bases from J, with 15 bases in between. The source was CD4+ T cells from PBMCs cultured with a peptide pool, collected before COVID-19 vaccination. The sequence was collected from a human donor who had a prior SARS-CoV-2 infection. The chain joins TRBV11-2 to TRBJ1-1; D not certain. CDR3 coding DNA: TGTGCCAGCAGCTCCAGACGGGGTAATATGAACACTGAAGCTTTCTTT. Its protein is CASSSRRGNMNTEAFF.